The TCR beta chain under discussion was sequenced for a study of T cell clones after liver transplantation. As for the study in general: TCRbeta sequencing after a pre-transplant mixed lymphocyte reaction identified graft-donor-reactive clones, later tracked in post-transplant blood. Standard immunosuppression, with no induction, continued until 12-24 months after transplant. Draws occurred before transplant, before withdrawal, and after complete or failed withdrawal.

The CDR3 extends over 13 amino acids. Trimming removed 2 bases from V and 7 bases from J, with 9 bases in between. CDR1 and CDR2 from the germline V gene are MNHNY and SVGAGI (reference sequence). TCRdb keeps only in-frame clones here, not all; method: immunoSEQ multiplex PCR. The repertoire holds about 68,000 clones, with more than 85% as singletons. The V call is TRBV6-6, the J call TRBJ1-5, with D unclear. The source of this sequence is a human patient who received a liver transplant. Some T cells may be provided by the graft donor. The sample in question was CD4+ T cells from blood, obtained 25 months after liver transplant. The CDR3 loop is CASSYLQSQPQHF. CDR3 DNA: TGTGCCAGCAGTTACCTCCAGAGCCAGCCCCAGCATTTT.